A single sample is the source of the 28 T cell receptor beta chains below, sequenced in a study of T-cell reconstitution after alpha-beta-depleted transplantation in children. Construction of the TCRbeta library involved unique molecular identifiers. Using its own MiXCR run on the PCR reads, TCRdb lists one record per CDR3 protein. The table records about 580,000 distinct CDR3 sequences, about 23% of them present only once. The sample was PBMCs, mostly from graft donor cells, taken 360 days after TCRalphabeta/CD19-depleted stem cell transplant. Receptors were obtained from a boy less than two years old who had a stem cell transplant for acute myeloid leukemia, so the T cells may come from the graft donor.

This clonotype was observed a few times. The chain uses TRBV4-3 and TRBJ2-1; D not certain. The germline gives CDR1 LGHNA, CDR2 YSLEER. The ends were cut back, 1 base at V and 2 bases at J, with 9 bases in the middle. The CDR3 runs 15 residues. For the CDR3, the DNA is TGCGCCAGCAGCCAAGGGAGAGGACCCTACAATGAGCAGTTCTTC. This codes for CASSQGRGPYNEQFF.

This clonotype has a count of ten or more. Here the CDR3 reads CASSTTEQFF. Written as DNA, the CDR3 is TGTGCCAGCAGCACCACAGAGCAGTTCTTC. The chain combines TRBV7-9 with TRBJ2-1; D uncertain. The germline CDR1 and CDR2 sequences are SEHNR and FQNEAQ (reference sequence). Trimming left V 5 bases short and J 10 bases short, with 6 bases between. This CDR3 is built from 10 residues.

Ten or more counts support this clonotype. The J gene is TRBJ2-5, the V gene TRBV20-1; 8 bases fit TRBD2. V trimming: 3 bases; J trimming: 4 bases; junction bases outside the gene matches: 4. The germline V gene has CDR1 DFQATT and CDR2 SNEGSKA (reference sequence). The CDR3 totals 13 residues. The CDR3 DNA follows: TGCAGTGCTAGTGAGGCGGGAGGAGAGACCCAGTACTTC. Protein sequence: CSASEAGGETQYF.

The rearrangement uses TRBV29-1 and TRBJ2-3, with no clear D. The CDR3 is made up of 12 amino acids. V shed 5 bases and J shed 6 bases, with 12 bases lying between them. Germline V gives CDR1 SQVTM, CDR2 ANQGSEA. CDR3 coding DNA: TGCAGCGTTAGCTTTTTTGTGGATACGCAGTATTTT. Encoded protein: CSVSFFVDTQYF.

In its sample, this clonotype was seen many times. The V call is TRBV6-5, the J call TRBJ1-3; D call uncertain. This CDR3 region has 15 residues. Trimming removed 2 bases at V and 1 base at J, with 9 bases between. Germline V lookup: CDR1 MNHEY, CDR2 SVGAGI. The CDR3 spells CASSYRRGSGNTIYF. The CDR3 coding sequence is TGTGCCAGCAGTTACCGGAGAGGGTCTGGAAACACCATATATTTT.

This clonotype was observed a handful of times. This sequence joins TRBV20-1 and TRBJ2-2; D not resolved. V lost 3 bases, J lost 4 bases, and 9 bases lay in between. There are 13 residues in the CDR3. In germline, CDR1 is DFQATT, CDR2 SNEGSKA (reference sequence). CDR3 DNA: TGCAGTGCTAGGTTTACCGGCACCGGGGAGCTGTTTTTT. Translation gives CSARFTGTGELFF.

This clonotype was seen only a few times. The J gene is TRBJ1-4, the V gene TRBV6-6; D might be TRBD1 (5 bases). The V end lost 7 bases, the J end lost 10 bases, and 16 bases lay between the germline ends. Germline loops: CDR1 MNHNY, CDR2 SVGAGI (reference sequence). The CDR3 is made up of 13 amino acids. In DNA form, the CDR3 reads TGTGCCAGCACCTACGGCCGGGGGGGAAAACTGTTTTTT. Protein sequence: CASTYGRGGKLFF.

With regard to this clonotype: A much larger clone differs by one base, so this may be a read error. The V and J genes are TRBV12-3 or TRBV12-4 and TRBJ2-2; D is unclear. The CDR3 loop spans 12 amino acids. The CDR3: CDSKGRSGELFF. In nucleotides, the CDR3 is TGTGACAGCAAAGGCCGGTCCGGGGAGCTGTTTTTT.

The J gene is TRBJ2-7, the V gene TRBV18; D gene unclear. Trimming took off 6 bases at V and 7 bases at J, with 19 bases between the two ends. This CDR3 region has 14 residues. In germline, CDR1 is KGHSH, CDR2 LQKENI. CDR3 loop: CASSRVGGEGEQYF. CDR3 bases: TGTGCCAGCTCCCGAGTCGGCGGTGAAGGGGAGCAGTACTTC.

The sample holds many counts of this clonotype. V gene TRBV5-5 combines with J gene TRBJ2-1; D uncertain. This CDR3 region has 14 residues. In germline, CDR1 is SGHKS, CDR2 YYEKEE (reference sequence). V lost 4 bases and J lost 7, with 15 bases in between. The DNA of the CDR3 is TGTGCCAGCAGCAACCCCGTTTCGCGGAATGAGCAGTTCTTC. Encoded protein: CASSNPVSRNEQFF.

This clonotype has only a few counts. The chain uses TRBV4-3 and TRBJ2-7; weak D call: TRBD2 (5 bases). The CDR3 is made up of 14 amino acids. Germline CDR1 LGHNA, CDR2 YSLEER. Trimming removed 0 bases at V and 2 bases at J, with 8 bases between. The CDR3 region is CASSQDGSAYEQYF. CDR3 DNA sequence: TGCGCCAGCAGCCAAGATGGGAGCGCCTACGAGCAGTACTTC.

The genes are TRBV6-1 and TRBJ2-2, with 10 bases matching TRBD1. J gave up 6 bases and V 8 bases, and 6 bases lay outside the gene matches. Per germline, CDR1 MNHNS and CDR2 SASEGT. There are 14 residues in the CDR3. The CDR3 region has the DNA TGTGCCAGCCAGGACAGGGGGTTCTCCGGGGAGCTGTTTTTT. It codes for CASQDRGFSGELFF.

J is TRBJ2-2 and V is TRBV28; no clear D gene. Looked up from germline, CDR1 is MDHEN and CDR2 is SYDVKM. The V end was cut by 1 base, the J end by 0 bases, with 6 bases between. The CDR3 totals 15 residues. CDR3 DNA sequence: TGTGCCAGCAGTTTATTGGCAGCGAACACCGGGGAGCTGTTTTTT. This codes for CASSLLAANTGELFF.

In its sample, this clonotype was seen many times. The rearrangement uses TRBV7-2 and TRBJ2-5, with 11 bases aligning to TRBD2. The CDR3 extends over 14 amino acids. Trimming removed 2 bases from V and 4 bases from J; junction bases left unmatched: 0. From germline, CDR1 is SGHTA and CDR2 FQGNSA. The CDR3 DNA reads as TGTGCCAGCAGCTTACTAGCGGGGGGAGAGACCCAGTACTTC. Encoded protein: CASSLLAGGETQYF.

There are many counts of this clonotype. The chain combines TRBV13 with TRBJ2-7, with a weak D call TRBD2 (5 bases). The germline V and J ends were trimmed by 3 bases and 6 bases, with 9 bases remaining between them. Germline V lookup: CDR1 PRHDT, CDR2 FYEKMQ (reference sequence). CDR3 length: 12 residues. DNA of the CDR3: TGTGCCAGCAGCTTCGGGGTAGGCGAGCAGTACTTC. Protein product: CASSFGVGEQYF.

V and J are TRBV20-1 and TRBJ2-3; D is perhaps TRBD1 or TRBD2 (5 bases each). CDR3 length: 16 residues. The germline CDR1 and CDR2 sequences are DFQATT and SNEGSKA (reference sequence). V was pared by 0 bases and J by 2 bases, with 15 bases between. This CDR3 reads CSARDLPGPHTDTQYF. DNA of the CDR3: TGCAGTGCTAGAGATCTTCCGGGGCCTCACACAGATACGCAGTATTTT.

This clonotype was detected only a few times. The chain carries TRBV3-1 and TRBJ1-2; D is undetermined. With 0 bases removed from V and 4 bases from J, the gap between germline ends came to 6 bases. This CDR3 is built from 13 residues. Germline CDR1 and CDR2: LGHDT and YNNKEL (reference sequence). CDR3 loop: CASSQERTYGYTF. CDR3 coding DNA: TGTGCCAGCAGCCAAGAAAGAACCTATGGCTACACCTTC.

This clonotype has just a few counts. The chain has TRBV20-1 and TRBJ2-1; TRBD2 agrees at 13 bases. V trimming: 3 bases; J trimming: 0 bases; junction bases outside the gene matches: 5. Germline V gene sequence: CDR1 DFQATT, CDR2 SNEGSKA (reference sequence). This CDR3 spans 17 amino acids. The CDR3 is CSARALAGGSSYNEQFF. The CDR3 DNA sequence: TGCAGTGCTAGGGCACTAGCGGGGGGGAGCTCCTACAATGAGCAGTTCTTC.

The chain has TRBV12-3 or TRBV12-4 and TRBJ1-5, with 8 bases identical to TRBD1. This CDR3 spans 14 amino acids. Losses at the gene ends were 7 bases for V and 6 bases for J; bases not matched to a gene: 8. The CDR3 protein is CASTKDRESQPQHF. DNA of the CDR3: TGTGCCAGCACCAAGGACAGGGAAAGTCAGCCCCAGCATTTT.

This sequence joins TRBV15 and TRBJ2-7; D is undetermined. This CDR3 has 13 residues. V gave up 4 bases and J gave up 3 bases, with 10 bases separating them. Germline loops: CDR1 LNHNV, CDR2 YYDKDF (reference sequence). CDR3 in DNA: TGTGCCACCAGCAAGGGTATGGGCTACGAGCAGTACTTC. Translating it yields CATSKGMGYEQYF.

This clonotype has a handful of counts. The V and J genes are TRBV20-1 and TRBJ2-5; 8 bases map to TRBD1. This CDR3 contains 10 residues. Germline-derived CDR1 and CDR2 are DFQATT and SNEGSKA (reference sequence). CDR3 region: CGTGEETQYF. The CDR3 DNA reads as TGCGGGACAGGTGAAGAGACCCAGTACTTC.

This clonotype showed up just once. The V gene is TRBV20-1, the J gene TRBJ2-3; TRBD1 matches at 7 bases. The CDR3 contains 14 residues. Trimming cost V 4 bases and J 6 bases; bases outside gene matches: 10. In germline, CDR1 is DFQATT, CDR2 SNEGSKA (reference sequence). This CDR3 reads CSAIVGTAGDTQYF. Written as DNA, the CDR3 is TGCAGTGCTATAGTCGGGACAGCCGGCGATACGCAGTATTTT.

The chain joins TRBV4-3 to TRBJ2-1; TRBD2 is a possible D gene (6 bases). Per the germline V gene, CDR1 is LGHNA and CDR2 is YSLEER. There are 14 residues in the CDR3. V lost 0 bases and J 5 bases, leaving 8 bases between the germline ends. The CDR3 loop is CASSQDPGDNEQFF. DNA of the CDR3: TGCGCCAGCAGCCAAGACCCGGGGGACAATGAGCAGTTCTTC.

V is TRBV27 and J is TRBJ2-2; D ambiguous. Trimming removed 3 bases at V and 7 bases at J, with 9 bases between. Germline assignment: CDR1 MNHEY and CDR2 SMNVEV (reference sequence). The CDR3 contains 13 residues. The CDR3 region is CASSLMVYGELFF. The CDR3 coding sequence is TGTGCCAGCAGTTTGATGGTTTACGGGGAGCTGTTTTTT.

The rearrangement joins TRBV11-1 to TRBJ1-5; perhaps TRBD1 as D (6 bases). Germline lookup yields CDR1 SGHAT and CDR2 FQDESV (reference sequence). This CDR3 spans 18 amino acids. Trimming removed 5 bases from V and 5 bases from J, with 25 bases in between. CDR3 nucleotides: TGTGCCAGCAGCCCCAGGGAAGAGGCGGGGGGCGGAGATCAGCCCCAGCATTTT. Its translation is CASSPREEAGGGDQPQHF.

This sequence joins TRBV29-1 and TRBJ1-1, with no clear D. The CDR3 contains 13 residues. Looked up from germline, CDR1 is SQVTM and CDR2 is ANQGSEA. Between the trimmed V and J ends, which lost 2 bases and 1 base, there was a span of 8 bases. The chain's CDR3 is CSVEPTGNTEAFF. The CDR3 coding sequence is TGCAGCGTTGAACCCACGGGGAACACTGAAGCTTTCTTT.

The chain uses TRBV5-1 and TRBJ2-3; D ambiguous. Germline-derived CDR1 and CDR2 are SGHRS and YFSETQ. V shed 1 base and J shed 1 base, with 7 bases lying between them. This CDR3 contains 14 residues. DNA of the CDR3: TGCGCCAGCAGCTTGCGGGTGGGCACAGATACGCAGTATTTT. Translated: CASSLRVGTDTQYF.

This clonotype was picked up many times. V gene TRBV28 combines with J gene TRBJ2-7; D is possibly TRBD1 (6 bases). Per germline, CDR1 MDHEN and CDR2 SYDVKM. The V gene lost 4 bases and the J gene lost 1 base, with 8 bases spanning the gap. The CDR3 length is 13 residues. CDR3 in DNA: TGTGCCAGCAGTTCCAGGGGTTCCTACGAGCAGTACGTC. Its protein is CASSSRGSYEQYV.